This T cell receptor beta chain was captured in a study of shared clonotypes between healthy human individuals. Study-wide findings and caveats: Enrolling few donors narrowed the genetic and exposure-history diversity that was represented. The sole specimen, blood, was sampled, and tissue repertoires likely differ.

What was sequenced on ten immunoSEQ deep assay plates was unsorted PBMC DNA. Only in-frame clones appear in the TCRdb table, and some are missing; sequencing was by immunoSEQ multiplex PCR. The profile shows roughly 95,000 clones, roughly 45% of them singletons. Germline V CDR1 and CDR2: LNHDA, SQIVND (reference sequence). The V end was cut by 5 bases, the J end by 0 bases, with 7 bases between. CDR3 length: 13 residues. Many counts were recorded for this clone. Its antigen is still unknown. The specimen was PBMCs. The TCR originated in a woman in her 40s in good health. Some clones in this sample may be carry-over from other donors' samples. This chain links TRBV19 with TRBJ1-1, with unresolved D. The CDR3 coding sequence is TGTGCCAGTAGTCGGGATGTGAACACTGAAGCTTTCTTT. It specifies CASSRDVNTEAFF.